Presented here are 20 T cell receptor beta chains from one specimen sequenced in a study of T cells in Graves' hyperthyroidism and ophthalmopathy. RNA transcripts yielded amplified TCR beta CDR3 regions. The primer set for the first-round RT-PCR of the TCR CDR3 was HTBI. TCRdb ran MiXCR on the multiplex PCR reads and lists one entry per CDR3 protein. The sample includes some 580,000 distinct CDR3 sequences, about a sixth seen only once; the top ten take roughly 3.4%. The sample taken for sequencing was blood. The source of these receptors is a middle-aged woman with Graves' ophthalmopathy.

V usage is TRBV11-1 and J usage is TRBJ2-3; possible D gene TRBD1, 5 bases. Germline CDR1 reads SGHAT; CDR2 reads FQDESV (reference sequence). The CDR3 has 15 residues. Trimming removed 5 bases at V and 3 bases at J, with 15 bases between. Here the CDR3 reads CASSPLPGATDTQYF. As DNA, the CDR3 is TGTGCCAGCAGCCCTCTCCCTGGGGCAACAGATACGCAGTATTTT.

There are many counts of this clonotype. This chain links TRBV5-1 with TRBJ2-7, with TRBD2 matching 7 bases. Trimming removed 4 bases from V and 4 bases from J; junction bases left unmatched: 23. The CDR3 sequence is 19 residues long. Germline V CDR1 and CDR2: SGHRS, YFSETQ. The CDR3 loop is CASSLSGGSSWREQYEQYF. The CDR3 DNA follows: TGCGCCAGCAGCCTAAGTGGTGGTTCGTCGTGGCGGGAGCAGTACGAGCAGTACTTC.

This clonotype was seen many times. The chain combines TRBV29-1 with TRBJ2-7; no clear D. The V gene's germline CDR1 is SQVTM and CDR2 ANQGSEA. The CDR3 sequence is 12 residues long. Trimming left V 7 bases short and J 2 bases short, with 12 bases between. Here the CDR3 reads CSARLGTYEQYF. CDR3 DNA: TGCAGCGCTAGACTGGGTACCTACGAGCAGTACTTC.

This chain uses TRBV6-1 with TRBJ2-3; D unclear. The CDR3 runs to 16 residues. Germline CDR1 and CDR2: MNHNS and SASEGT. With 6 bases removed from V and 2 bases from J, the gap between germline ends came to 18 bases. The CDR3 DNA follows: TGTGCCAGCAGGTCCAAAGCCGGGTCCTACACAGATACGCAGTATTTT. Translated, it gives CASRSKAGSYTDTQYF.

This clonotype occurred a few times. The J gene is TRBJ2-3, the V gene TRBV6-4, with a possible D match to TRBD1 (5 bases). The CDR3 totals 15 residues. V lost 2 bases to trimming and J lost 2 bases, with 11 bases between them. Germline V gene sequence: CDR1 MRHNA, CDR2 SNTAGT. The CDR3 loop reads CASSDKGGHTDTQYF. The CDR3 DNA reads TGTGCCAGCAGTGACAAGGGTGGACACACAGATACGCAGTATTTT.

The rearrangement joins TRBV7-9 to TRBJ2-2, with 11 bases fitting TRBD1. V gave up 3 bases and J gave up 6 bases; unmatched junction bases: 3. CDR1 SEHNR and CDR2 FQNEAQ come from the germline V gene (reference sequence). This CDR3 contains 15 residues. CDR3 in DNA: TGTGCCAGCAGCTTCGGACAGGGGGCCTCCGGGGAGCTGTTTTTT. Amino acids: CASSFGQGASGELFF.

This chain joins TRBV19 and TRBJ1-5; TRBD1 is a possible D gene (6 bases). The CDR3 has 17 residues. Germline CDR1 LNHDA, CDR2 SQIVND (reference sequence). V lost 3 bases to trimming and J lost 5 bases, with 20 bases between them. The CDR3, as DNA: TGTGCCAGTAGTATCCAGACAGGAGATGGGTTATATCAGCCCCAGCATTTT. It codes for CASSIQTGDGLYQPQHF. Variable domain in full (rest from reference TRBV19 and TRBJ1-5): DGGITQSPKYLFRKEGQNVTLSCEQNLNHDAMYWYRQDPGQGLRLIYYSQIVNDFQKGDIAEGYSVSREKKESFPLTVTSAQKNPTAFYLCASSIQTGDGLYQPQHFGDGTRLSIL.

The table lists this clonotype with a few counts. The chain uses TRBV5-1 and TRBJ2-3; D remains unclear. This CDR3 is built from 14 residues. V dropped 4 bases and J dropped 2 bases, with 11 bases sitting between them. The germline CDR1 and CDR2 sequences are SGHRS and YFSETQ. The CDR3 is CASSRAANTDTQYF. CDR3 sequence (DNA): TGCGCCAGCAGCCGAGCCGCAAACACAGATACGCAGTATTTT.

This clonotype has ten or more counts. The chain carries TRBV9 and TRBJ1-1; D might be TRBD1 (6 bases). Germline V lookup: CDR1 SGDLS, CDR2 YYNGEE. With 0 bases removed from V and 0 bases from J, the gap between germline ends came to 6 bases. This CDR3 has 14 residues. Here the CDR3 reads CASSVAGVNTEAFF. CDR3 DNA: TGTGCCAGCAGCGTAGCAGGGGTGAACACTGAAGCTTTCTTT. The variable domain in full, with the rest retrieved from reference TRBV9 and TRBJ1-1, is DSGVTQTPKHLITATGQRVTLRCSPRSGDLSVYWYQQSLDQGLQFLIQYYNGEERAKGNILERFSAQQFPDLHSELNLSSLELGDSALYFCASSVAGVNTEAFFGQGTRLTVV.

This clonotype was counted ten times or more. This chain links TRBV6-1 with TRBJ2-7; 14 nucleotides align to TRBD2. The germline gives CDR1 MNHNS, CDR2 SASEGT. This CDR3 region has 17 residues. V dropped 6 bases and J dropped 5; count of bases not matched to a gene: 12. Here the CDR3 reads CASRSNGLAGGRDEQYF. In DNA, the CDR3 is TGTGCCAGCAGATCAAATGGACTAGCGGGAGGTCGGGACGAGCAGTACTTC.

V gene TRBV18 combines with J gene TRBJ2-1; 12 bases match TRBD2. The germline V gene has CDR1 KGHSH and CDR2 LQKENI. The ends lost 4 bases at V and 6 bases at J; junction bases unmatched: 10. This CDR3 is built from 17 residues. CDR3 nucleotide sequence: TGTGCCAGCTCACTCCGACTAGCGGGAGTTCCACCCAATGAGCAGTTCTTC. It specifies CASSLRLAGVPPNEQFF.

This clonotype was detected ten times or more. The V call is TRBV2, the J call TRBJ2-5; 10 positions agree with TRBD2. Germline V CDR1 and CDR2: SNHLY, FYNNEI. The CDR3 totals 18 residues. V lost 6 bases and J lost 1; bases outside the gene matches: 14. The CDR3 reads CASREGGLAGEGQETQYF. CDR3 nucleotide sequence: TGTGCCAGCAGGGAGGGGGGGCTAGCGGGAGAAGGCCAAGAGACCCAGTACTTC.

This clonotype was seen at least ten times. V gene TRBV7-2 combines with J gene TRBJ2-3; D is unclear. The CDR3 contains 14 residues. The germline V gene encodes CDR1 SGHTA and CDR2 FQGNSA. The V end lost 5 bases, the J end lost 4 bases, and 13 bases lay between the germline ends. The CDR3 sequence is CASSILGSADTQYF. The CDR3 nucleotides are TGTGCCAGCAGCATCCTGGGAAGCGCAGATACGCAGTATTTT. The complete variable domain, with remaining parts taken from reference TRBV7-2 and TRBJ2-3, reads GAGVSQSPSNKVTEKGKDVELRCDPISGHTALYWYRQSLGQGLEFLIYFQGNSAPDKSGLPSDRFSAERTGGSVSTLTIQRTQQEDSAVYLCASSILGSADTQYFGPGTRLTVL.

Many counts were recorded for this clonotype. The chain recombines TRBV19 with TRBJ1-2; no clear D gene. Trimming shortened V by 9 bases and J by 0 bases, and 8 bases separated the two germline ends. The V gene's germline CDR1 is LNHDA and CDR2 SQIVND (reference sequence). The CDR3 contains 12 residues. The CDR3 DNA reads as TGTGCCAGCGGACCCCCTAACTATGGCTACACCTTC. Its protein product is CASGPPNYGYTF.

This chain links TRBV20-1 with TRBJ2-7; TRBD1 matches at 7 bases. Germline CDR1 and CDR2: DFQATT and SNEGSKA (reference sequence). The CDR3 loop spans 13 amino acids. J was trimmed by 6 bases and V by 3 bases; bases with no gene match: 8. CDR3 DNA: TGCAGTGCTAGGACGGACAGGCTCCTCGAGCAGTACTTC. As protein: CSARTDRLLEQYF.

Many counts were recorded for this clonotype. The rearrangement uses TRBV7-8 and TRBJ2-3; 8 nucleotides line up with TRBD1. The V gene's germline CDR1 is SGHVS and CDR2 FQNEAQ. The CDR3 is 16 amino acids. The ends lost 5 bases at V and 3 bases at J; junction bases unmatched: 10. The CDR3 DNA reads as TGTGCCAGCAGCCCCGCCCCGCAGGGGGCTACAGATACGCAGTATTTT. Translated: CASSPAPQGATDTQYF.

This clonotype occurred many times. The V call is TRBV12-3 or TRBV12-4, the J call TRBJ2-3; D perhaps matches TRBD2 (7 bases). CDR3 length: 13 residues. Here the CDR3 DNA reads TGTGCAGGGGGGGACTGGGGCACAGATACGCAGTATTTT. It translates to CAGGDWGTDTQYF.

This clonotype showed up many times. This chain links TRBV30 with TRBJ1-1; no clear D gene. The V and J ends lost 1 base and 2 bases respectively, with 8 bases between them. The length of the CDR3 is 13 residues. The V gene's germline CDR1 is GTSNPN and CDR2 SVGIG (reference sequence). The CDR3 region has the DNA TGTGCCTGGAGTGCGACCCAAAACACTGAAGCTTTCTTT. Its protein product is CAWSATQNTEAFF.

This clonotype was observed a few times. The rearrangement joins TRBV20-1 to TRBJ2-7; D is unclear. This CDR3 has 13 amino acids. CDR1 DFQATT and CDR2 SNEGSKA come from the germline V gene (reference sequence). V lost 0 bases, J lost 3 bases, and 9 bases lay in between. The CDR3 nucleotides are TGCAGTGCTAGAGATGTCACATACTACGAGCAGTACTTC. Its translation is CSARDVTYYEQYF.

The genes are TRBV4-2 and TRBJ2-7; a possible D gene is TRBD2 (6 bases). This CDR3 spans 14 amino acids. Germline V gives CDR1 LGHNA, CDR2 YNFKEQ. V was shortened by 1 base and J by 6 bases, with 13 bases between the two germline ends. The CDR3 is CASSQGASVAEQYF. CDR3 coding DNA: TGTGCCAGCAGCCAAGGGGCTAGCGTCGCCGAGCAGTACTTC.